A single sample is the source of the 15 T cell receptor beta chains below, sequenced in a study of T cells in Graves' hyperthyroidism and ophthalmopathy. From RNA transcripts, TCR beta CDR3 regions were amplified. The HTBI set primed first-round TCR CDR3 RT-PCR. TCRdb itself ran the multiplex PCR reads through MiXCR, one entry per CDR3 protein. This table has fewer than 350,000 distinct CDR3 sequences, 18% appearing once. Sequences were obtained from blood. These receptors all stem from a woman between 50 and 59 years old with Graves' hyperthyroidism.

The sample holds a few counts of this clonotype. This chain connects TRBV12-3 or TRBV12-4 to TRBJ2-3; maybe TRBD2 (5 bases). The V and J ends lost 8 bases and 1 base respectively, with 10 bases between them. The CDR3 extends over 13 amino acids. CDR3 in amino acids: CASEGSRTDTQYF. DNA of the CDR3: TGTGCCAGCGAGGGCAGTCGCACAGATACGCAGTATTTT.

The J gene is TRBJ1-1, the V gene TRBV7-2, with a possible D match to TRBD1 (6 bases). The length of the CDR3 is 14 residues. Germline CDR1 is SGHTA and CDR2 is FQGNSA. V dropped 6 bases and J dropped 1 base, with 12 bases sitting between them. CDR3 bases: TGTGCCAGCAGACGAGGACAGCCGAACACTGAAGCTTTCTTT. It specifies CASRRGQPNTEAFF.

This chain links TRBV30 with TRBJ2-3; no firm D call. From germline, CDR1 is GTSNPN and CDR2 SVGIG (reference sequence). The CDR3 sequence is 13 residues long. Deletions cut 6 bases from V and 0 bases from J, with 10 bases between. The CDR3 DNA is TGTGCCTGCCGGGTTTCTAGCACAGATACGCAGTATTTT. It specifies CACRVSSTDTQYF. The full variable domain, rest sourced from reference TRBV30 and TRBJ2-3, is SQTIHQWPATLVQPVGSPLSLECTVEGTSNPNLYWYRQAAGRGLQLLFYSVGIGQISSEVPQNLSASRPQDRQFILSSKKLLLSDSGFYLCACRVSSTDTQYFGPGTRLTVL.

This clonotype was counted at least ten times. The chain carries TRBV28 and TRBJ1-1; 9 bases are shared with TRBD1. The CDR3 is 15 amino acids. Germline CDR1 reads MDHEN; CDR2 reads SYDVKM. V was pared by 6 bases and J by 4 bases, with 9 bases of the junction left unmatched. The CDR3 DNA sequence: TGTGCCAGCAGCCCCTGGACAGGGGAAAGCACTGAAGCTTTCTTT. This sequence encodes CASSPWTGESTEAFF.

The rearrangement links TRBV7-2 to TRBJ1-3; D possibly corresponds to TRBD1 (5 bases). The germline V gene encodes CDR1 SGHTA and CDR2 FQGNSA. Trimming stripped 1 base from V and 1 base from J, with 11 bases between. The CDR3 contains 16 residues. Here the CDR3 reads CASSLVGDHSGNTIYF. CDR3 bases: TGTGCCAGCAGCTTAGTGGGGGACCATTCTGGAAACACCATATATTTT.

This clonotype was picked up many times. The rearrangement joins TRBV6-1 to TRBJ2-1, with TRBD2 matching 11 bases. From germline, CDR1 is MNHNS and CDR2 SASEGT. The CDR3 is made up of 15 amino acids. V dropped 5 bases and J dropped 11; count of bases not matched to a gene: 11. This chain's CDR3 is CASSSGLADNRKQFF. The CDR3 DNA reads as TGTGCCAGCAGTTCGGGACTAGCGGACAATAGGAAGCAGTTCTTC.

The V gene is TRBV19, the J gene TRBJ2-3; no firm D call. The CDR3 loop spans 15 amino acids. The germline V gene encodes CDR1 LNHDA and CDR2 SQIVND (reference sequence). V was shortened by 4 bases and J by 1 base, with 12 bases between the two germline ends. DNA of the CDR3: TGTGCCAGTAGTACCTACCTGGCGGGCACAGATACGCAGTATTTT. The encoded protein is CASSTYLAGTDTQYF.

This clonotype was counted at least ten times. The CDR3 sequence: CASSSRGRLPSTDTQYF. The CDR3 nucleotides are TGTGCCAGCAGTTCCCGGGGGCGATTACCAAGCACAGATACGCAGTATTTT. The chain links TRBV12-3 or TRBV12-4 to TRBJ2-3; the D gene could be TRBD1 or TRBD2 (6 bases each). The CDR3 runs to 17 residues. V was shortened by 4 bases and J by 0 bases, with 17 bases between the two germline ends.

This clonotype was detected ten times or more. The V and J genes are TRBV2 and TRBJ2-5; possible D gene TRBD1, 6 bases. V was shortened by 9 bases and J by 3 bases, with 8 bases between the two germline ends. The germline V gene encodes CDR1 SNHLY and CDR2 FYNNEI. This CDR3 is 11 amino acids long. The CDR3 here is CASYREETQYF. DNA of the CDR3: TGTGCCAGTTACAGGGAAGAGACCCAGTACTTC.

This clonotype was observed many times. This chain links TRBV13 with TRBJ1-2; 7 bases map to TRBD1. Germline V gives CDR1 PRHDT, CDR2 FYEKMQ (reference sequence). V shed 4 bases and J 0 bases; nucleotides not matched to a gene: 5. This CDR3 contains 15 residues. The CDR3 is CASSSGDSPNYGYTF. DNA for the CDR3: TGTGCCAGCAGCTCAGGGGACAGTCCTAACTATGGCTACACCTTC.

This clonotype was seen many times. J is TRBJ2-1 and V is TRBV19; 10 nucleotides align to TRBD2. The trim removed 2 bases at V and 10 bases at J, leaving 8 bases unmatched. CDR1 is LNHDA and CDR2 is SQIVND in the germline V gene (reference sequence). The CDR3 is 15 residues long. The CDR3 DNA follows: TGTGCCAGTAGTATACTAGCGGGAGTGTGGTGGGAGCAGTTCTTC. Its protein product is CASSILAGVWWEQFF.

The chain uses TRBV5-4 and TRBJ1-1, with TRBD1 as a possible D gene (5 bases). Germline assignment: CDR1 SGHNT and CDR2 YYREEE (reference sequence). V dropped 4 bases and J dropped 6 bases, with 19 bases sitting between them. The CDR3 has 15 amino acids. CDR3: CASSPLGQGIPEAFF. The CDR3 DNA is TGTGCCAGCAGCCCGCTAGGGCAGGGAATACCTGAAGCTTTCTTT. The full variable domain, completed using reference TRBV5-4 and TRBJ1-1, is ETGVTQSPTHLIKTRGQQVTLRCSSQSGHNTVSWYQQALGQGPQFIFQYYREEENGRGNFPPRFSGLQFPNYSSELNVNALELDDSALYLCASSPLGQGIPEAFFGQGTRLTVV.

CDR3 protein: CASSSTGLAEAFF. The CDR3 region has the DNA TGTGCCAGCAGCTCCACAGGGTTAGCTGAAGCTTTCTTT. This chain joins TRBV5-6 and TRBJ1-1; tentatively, D is TRBD1 (6 bases). The germline gives CDR1 SGHDT, CDR2 YYEEEE. This CDR3 spans 13 amino acids. With 3 bases removed from V and 6 bases from J, the gap between germline ends came to 12 bases. Drawing the rest from reference TRBV5-6 and TRBJ1-1, the complete variable domain is DAGVTQSPTHLIKTRGQQVTLRCSPKSGHDTVSWYQQALGQGPQFIFQYYEEEERQRGNFPDRFSGHQFPNYSSELNVNALLLGDSALYLCASSSTGLAEAFFGQGTRLTVV.

Worth noting for this clonotype: This clone may be a read error of a much larger clone one base away. The rearrangement links TRBV11-2 to TRBJ2-7, with 8 bases fitting TRBD1. The CDR3 is 15 residues long. Germline V gene data show CDR1 as SGHAT and CDR2 as FQNNGV. The CDR3 loop reads CASSVSPGGIYEQCF. The CDR3 DNA is TGTGCCAGCAGCGTCAGCCCAGGGGGCATATACGAGCAGTGCTTC.

This clonotype was seen ten or more times. This chain joins TRBV20-1 and TRBJ2-5; possibly TRBD2 for D (5 bases). Trimming stripped 3 bases from V and 3 bases from J, with 11 bases between. This CDR3 has 13 amino acids. Looked up from germline, CDR1 is DFQATT and CDR2 is SNEGSKA (reference sequence). The CDR3 nucleotides are TGCAGTGCTAGTATAGGGCGGGAAGAGACCCAGTACTTC. This codes for CSASIGREETQYF.